What follows are 15 T cell receptor beta chains derived from one specimen sequenced in a study of shared clonotypes between healthy human individuals. Assay: immunoSEQ multiplex PCR; the TCRdb copy retains only in-frame clones and omits some. The sample lists 2 million or so clones, about 95% occurring once. Sequencing was performed on naive CD4+ T cells sorted from blood. The subset here: CD45RA+ positively selected. The source of these receptors is a man younger than 35 in good health.

The chain uses TRBV7-6 and TRBJ1-5; tentatively, D is TRBD1 (5 bases). The better agreement between TRBJ2-3 and the DNA end casts doubt on the J call. Germline values: CDR1 SGHVS, CDR2 FNYEAQ. There are 15 residues in the CDR3. CDR3 sequence: CASSLEGSGRQPQYF. CDR3 sequence (DNA): TGTGCCAGCAGCTTAGAGGGTTCAGGGCGTCAGCCCCAGTATTTT.

The V gene is TRBV5-4, the J gene TRBJ2-1, with D perhaps matching TRBD1 (6 bases). Looked up from germline, CDR1 is SGHNT and CDR2 is YYREEE (reference sequence). Trimming shortened V by 5 bases and J by 9 bases, and 15 bases separated the two germline ends. The CDR3 has 13 amino acids. The CDR3 here is CASRNQQGREQFF. In nucleotides, the CDR3 is TGTGCCAGCAGAAACCAACAGGGACGTGAGCAGTTCTTC.

The rearrangement uses TRBV27 and TRBJ1-2, with 7 bases aligning to TRBD1. The CDR3 covers 18 residues. CDR1 is MNHEY, CDR2 SMNVEV, per germline (reference sequence). V trimming: 0 bases; J trimming: 4 bases; junction bases outside the gene matches: 14. The CDR3 DNA reads as TGTGCCAGCAGTTTATCGGGTATGAGACAGGGAGTCGGCTATGGCTACACCTTC. Translation: CASSLSGMRQGVGYGYTF.

A single count supports this clone. This same CDR3 is encoded by further DNA sequences in the sample. The rearrangement uses TRBV6-1 and TRBJ1-4, with 10 bases matching TRBD1. The J segment lost 7 bases and the V segment lost 6 bases, leaving 5 bases of the junction unmatched. The CDR3 length is 14 residues. The germline gives CDR1 MNHNS, CDR2 SASEGT. The CDR3 protein is CASRTGGLGEKLFF. For the CDR3, the DNA is TGTGCCAGCAGGACAGGGGGCTTGGGTGAAAAACTGTTTTTT.

The J gene is TRBJ1-2, the V gene TRBV7-9; TRBD1 agrees at 9 bases. Germline-derived CDR1 and CDR2 are SEHNR and FQNEAQ (reference sequence). V lost 5 bases and J lost 3; bases outside the gene matches: 4. This CDR3 spans 14 amino acids. CDR3 protein: CASSARQGDYGYTF. CDR3 DNA sequence: TGTGCCAGCAGCGCACGACAGGGGGACTATGGCTACACCTTC.

V gene TRBV18 combines with J gene TRBJ2-7; a weak D match, TRBD1 (6 bases). Germline values: CDR1 KGHSH, CDR2 LQKENI. The V end lost 3 bases, the J end lost 0 bases, and 9 bases lay between the germline ends. This CDR3 comprises 14 residues. The CDR3 spells CASSPTQGSYEQYF. CDR3 nucleotides: TGTGCCAGCTCACCGACACAGGGCTCCTACGAGCAGTACTTC.

V is TRBV5-1 and J is TRBJ1-3; D uncertain. CDR1 is SGHRS and CDR2 is YFSETQ in the germline V gene. V was shortened by 1 base and J by 4 bases, with 15 bases between the two germline ends. The CDR3 has 16 residues. This CDR3 reads CASSLRTGGNGNTIYF. In nucleotides, the CDR3 is TGCGCCAGCAGCTTGCGAACGGGAGGGAACGGAAACACCATATATTTT. Looking up the rest from reference TRBV5-1 and TRBJ1-3 gives the full variable domain: KAGVTQTPRYLIKTRGQQVTLSCSPISGHRSVSWYQQTPGQGLQFLFEYFSETQRNKGNFPGRFSGRQFSNSRSEMNVSTLELGDSALYLCASSLRTGGNGNTIYFGEGSWLTVV.

This rearrangement joins TRBV6-5 to TRBJ1-4; D is uncertain. Trimming left V 3 bases short and J 5 bases short, with 10 bases between. The CDR3 covers 14 residues. Germline V gives CDR1 MNHEY, CDR2 SVGAGI. The CDR3 spells CASSYTNGNEKLFF. The CDR3 DNA follows: TGTGCCAGCAGTTATACTAACGGGAATGAAAAACTGTTTTTT.

This rearrangement joins TRBV7-9 to TRBJ2-3, with D perhaps matching TRBD1 or TRBD2 (5 bases each). Germline CDR1 reads SEHNR; CDR2 reads FQNEAQ (reference sequence). The CDR3 runs 19 residues. The V and J ends lost 0 bases and 4 bases respectively, with 23 bases between them. In DNA, the CDR3 is TGTGCCAGCAGCTTAGCGCCTATCCGGGGCCCGAAGACCGCAGATACGCAGTATTTT. This sequence encodes CASSLAPIRGPKTADTQYF.

The chain combines TRBV18 with TRBJ2-3; 10 bases align to TRBD2. Germline CDR1 reads KGHSH; CDR2 reads LQKENI. This CDR3 comprises 19 residues. V gave up 2 bases and J gave up 4 bases; unmatched junction bases: 15. CDR3 in amino acids: CASSPMGHGLAGAADTQYF. CDR3 sequence (DNA): TGTGCCAGCTCACCAATGGGGCATGGGCTAGCGGGAGCGGCAGATACGCAGTATTTT.

This rearrangement joins TRBV2 to TRBJ2-2; 7 bases fit TRBD2. V lost 6 bases to trimming and J lost 6 bases; unmatched junction nucleotides: 10. The CDR3 sequence is 15 residues long. The germline CDR1 and CDR2 sequences are SNHLY and FYNNEI. In nucleotides, the CDR3 is TGTGCCAGCAGCGCCGTTAGCGGGTTCTCCGGGGAGCTGTTTTTT. Protein sequence: CASSAVSGFSGELFF.

V and J are TRBV6-5 and TRBJ2-1, with 10 nucleotides matching TRBD2. Germline trimming cut 9 bases from V and 6 bases from J; bases unmatched to any gene: 11. The CDR3 spans 15 residues. Germline CDR1 MNHEY, CDR2 SVGAGI. CDR3 amino acids: CASNPGLAGVNEQFF. CDR3 bases: TGTGCCAGTAATCCTGGGCTAGCGGGAGTCAATGAGCAGTTCTTC.

This clone appeared a single time. The chain carries TRBV6-6 and TRBJ2-7; D not resolved. V dropped 2 bases and J dropped 5 bases, with 4 bases sitting between them. The CDR3 spans 11 residues. Germline assignment: CDR1 MNHNY and CDR2 SVGAGI (reference sequence). The CDR3 spells CASSYADEQYF. The DNA of the CDR3 is TGTGCCAGCAGTTACGCAGACGAGCAGTACTTC.

This sequence joins TRBV5-1 and TRBJ2-2; no reliable D call. Germline V CDR1 and CDR2: SGHRS, YFSETQ. The germline V and J ends were trimmed by 3 bases and 3 bases, with 9 bases remaining between them. This CDR3 is built from 14 residues. The CDR3 region is CASSSGPYTGELFF. CDR3 nucleotides: TGCGCCAGCAGCTCTGGACCCTACACCGGGGAGCTGTTTTTT.

The chain recombines TRBV28 with TRBJ2-5, with D possibly called TRBD1 or TRBD2 (5 bases each). This CDR3 contains 15 residues. From germline, CDR1 is MDHEN and CDR2 SYDVKM. Trimming took off 5 bases at V and 2 bases at J, with 15 bases between the two ends. Written as DNA, the CDR3 is TGTGCCAGCAGTGGGGGTGGCCTGGAGCAAGAGACCCAGTACTTC. Its translation: CASSGGGLEQETQYF.